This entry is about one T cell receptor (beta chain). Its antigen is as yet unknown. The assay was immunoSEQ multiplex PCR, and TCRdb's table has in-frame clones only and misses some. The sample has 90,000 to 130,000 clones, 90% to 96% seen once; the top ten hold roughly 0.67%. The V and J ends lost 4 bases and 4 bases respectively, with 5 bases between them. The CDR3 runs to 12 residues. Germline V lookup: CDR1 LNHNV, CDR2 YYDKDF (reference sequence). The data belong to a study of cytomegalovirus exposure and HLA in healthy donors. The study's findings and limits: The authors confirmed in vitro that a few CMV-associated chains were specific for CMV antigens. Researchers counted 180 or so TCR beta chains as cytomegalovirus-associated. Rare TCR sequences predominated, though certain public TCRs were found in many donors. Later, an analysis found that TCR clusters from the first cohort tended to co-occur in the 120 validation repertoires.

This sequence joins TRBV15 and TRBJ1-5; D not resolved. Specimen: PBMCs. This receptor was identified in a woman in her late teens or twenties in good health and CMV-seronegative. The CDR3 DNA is TGTGCCACCAGCAACTATAATCAGCCCCAGCATTTT. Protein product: CATSNYNQPQHF.